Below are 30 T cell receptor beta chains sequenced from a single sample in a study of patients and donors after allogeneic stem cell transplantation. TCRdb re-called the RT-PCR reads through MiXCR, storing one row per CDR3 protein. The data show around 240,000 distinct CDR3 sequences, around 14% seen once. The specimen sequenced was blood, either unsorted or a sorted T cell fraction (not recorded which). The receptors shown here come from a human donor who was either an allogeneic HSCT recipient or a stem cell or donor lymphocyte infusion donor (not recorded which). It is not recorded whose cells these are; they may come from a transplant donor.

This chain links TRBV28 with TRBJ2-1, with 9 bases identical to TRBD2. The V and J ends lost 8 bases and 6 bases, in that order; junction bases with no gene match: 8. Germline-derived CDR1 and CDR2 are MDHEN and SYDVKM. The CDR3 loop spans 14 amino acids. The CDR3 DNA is TGTGCCAGCCGATCGGGACTAGCCTCCAATGAGCAGTTCTTC. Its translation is CASRSGLASNEQFF.

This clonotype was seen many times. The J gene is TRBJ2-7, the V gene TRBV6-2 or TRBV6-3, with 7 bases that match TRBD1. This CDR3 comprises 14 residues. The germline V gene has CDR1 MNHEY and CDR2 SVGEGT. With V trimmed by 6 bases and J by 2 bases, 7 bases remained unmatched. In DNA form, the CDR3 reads TGTGCCAGCAGCACTTCTGGGACAGCCTACGAGCAGTACTTC. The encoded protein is CASSTSGTAYEQYF.

The CDR3 nucleotides read TGCAGTGCTAGGACGTGGGCCTATGGCTACACCTTC. Translated, it gives CSARTWAYGYTF. The rearrangement uses TRBV20-1 and TRBJ1-2; D remains ambiguous. CDR1 is DFQATT, CDR2 SNEGSKA, per germline (reference sequence). CDR3 length: 12 residues. V was pared by 3 bases and J by 4 bases, with 9 bases between.

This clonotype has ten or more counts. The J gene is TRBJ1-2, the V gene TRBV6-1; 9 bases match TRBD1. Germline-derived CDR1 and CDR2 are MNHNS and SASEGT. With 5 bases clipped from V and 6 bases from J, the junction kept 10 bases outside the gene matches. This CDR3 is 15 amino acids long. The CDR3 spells CASSLLPDRGNGYTF. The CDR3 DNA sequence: TGTGCCAGCAGTCTTTTACCGGACAGGGGCAATGGCTACACCTTC.

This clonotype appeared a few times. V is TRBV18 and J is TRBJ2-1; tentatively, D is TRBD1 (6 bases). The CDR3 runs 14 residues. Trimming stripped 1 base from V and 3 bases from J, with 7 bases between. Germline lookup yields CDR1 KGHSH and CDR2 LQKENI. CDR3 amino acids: CASSPLQGYNEQFF. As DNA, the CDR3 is TGTGCCAGCTCACCACTACAGGGCTACAATGAGCAGTTCTTC.

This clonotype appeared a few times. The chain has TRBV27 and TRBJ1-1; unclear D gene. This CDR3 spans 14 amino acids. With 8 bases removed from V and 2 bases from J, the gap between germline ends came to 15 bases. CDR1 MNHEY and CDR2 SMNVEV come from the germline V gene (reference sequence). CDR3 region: CASGPSWVNTEAFF. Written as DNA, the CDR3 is TGTGCCAGCGGACCTTCTTGGGTCAACACTGAAGCTTTCTTT.

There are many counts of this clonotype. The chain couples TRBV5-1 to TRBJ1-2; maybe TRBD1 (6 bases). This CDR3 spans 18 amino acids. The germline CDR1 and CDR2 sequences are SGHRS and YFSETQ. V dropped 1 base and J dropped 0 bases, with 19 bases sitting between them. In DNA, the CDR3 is TGCGCCAGCAGCTTGACCGGGACACCTGCCTCTCCTAACTATGGCTACACCTTC. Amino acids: CASSLTGTPASPNYGYTF.

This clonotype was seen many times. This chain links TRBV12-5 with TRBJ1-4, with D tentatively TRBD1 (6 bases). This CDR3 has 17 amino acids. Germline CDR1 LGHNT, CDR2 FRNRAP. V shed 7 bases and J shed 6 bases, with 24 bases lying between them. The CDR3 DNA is TGTGCTAGTGCTCCCGGACAGATTAGAACGTTTTATGAAAAACTGTTTTTT. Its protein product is CASAPGQIRTFYEKLFF.

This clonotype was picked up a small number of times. In nucleotides, the CDR3 is TGTGCCAGCAGTTTAGTCCCAGGATATGGCTACACCTTC. This translates into CASSLVPGYGYTF. This chain connects TRBV12-3 or TRBV12-4 to TRBJ1-2; D gene unclear. The CDR3 runs 13 residues. The V end lost 1 base, the J end lost 5 bases, and 8 bases lay between the germline ends.

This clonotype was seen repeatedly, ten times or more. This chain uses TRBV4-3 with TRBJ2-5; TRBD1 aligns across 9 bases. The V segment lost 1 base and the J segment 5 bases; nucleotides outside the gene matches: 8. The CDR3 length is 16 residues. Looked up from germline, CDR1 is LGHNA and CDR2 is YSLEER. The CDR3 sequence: CASSQGKGQGRETQYF. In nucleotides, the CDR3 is TGCGCCAGCAGCCAAGGAAAGGGACAGGGCAGGGAGACCCAGTACTTC.

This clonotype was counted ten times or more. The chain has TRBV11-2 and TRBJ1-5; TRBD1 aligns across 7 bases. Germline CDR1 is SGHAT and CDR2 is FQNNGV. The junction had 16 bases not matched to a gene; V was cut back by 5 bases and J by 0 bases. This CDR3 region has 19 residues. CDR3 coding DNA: TGTGCCAGCAGCCCTCGGGACAGCTCCCATACAATTAGCAATCAGCCCCAGCATTTT. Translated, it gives CASSPRDSSHTISNQPQHF.

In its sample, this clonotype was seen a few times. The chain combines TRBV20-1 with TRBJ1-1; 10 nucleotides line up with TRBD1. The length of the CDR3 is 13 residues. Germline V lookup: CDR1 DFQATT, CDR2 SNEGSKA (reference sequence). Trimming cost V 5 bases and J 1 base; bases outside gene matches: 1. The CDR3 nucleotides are TGCAGTGCTTGGGACAGGGGGAACACTGAAGCTTTCTTT. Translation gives CSAWDRGNTEAFF.

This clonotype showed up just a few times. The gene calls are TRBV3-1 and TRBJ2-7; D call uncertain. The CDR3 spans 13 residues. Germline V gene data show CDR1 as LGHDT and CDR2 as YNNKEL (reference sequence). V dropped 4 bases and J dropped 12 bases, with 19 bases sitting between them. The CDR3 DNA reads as TGTGCCAGCAGCCGAGGACCTGACGTAGAGAGGTACTTC. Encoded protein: CASSRGPDVERYF.

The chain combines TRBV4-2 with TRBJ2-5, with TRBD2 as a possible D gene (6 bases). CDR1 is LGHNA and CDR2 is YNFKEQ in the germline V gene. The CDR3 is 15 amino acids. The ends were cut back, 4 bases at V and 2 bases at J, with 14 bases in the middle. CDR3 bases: TGTGCCAGCAGCCGCGAGCGGGCCTCTCAAGAGACCCAGTACTTC. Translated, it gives CASSRERASQETQYF.

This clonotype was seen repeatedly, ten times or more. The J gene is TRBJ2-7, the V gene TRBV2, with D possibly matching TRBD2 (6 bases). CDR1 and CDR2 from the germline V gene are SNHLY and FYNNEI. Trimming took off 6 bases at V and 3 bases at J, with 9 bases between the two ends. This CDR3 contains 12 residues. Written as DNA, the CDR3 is TGTGCCAGCAGCAGAGCGGGCTACGAGCAGTACTTC. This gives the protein CASSRAGYEQYF.

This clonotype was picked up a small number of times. CDR3 sequence reads: CASSLGFGGASNEQFF. CDR3 sequence (DNA): TGCGCCAGCAGCTTGGGGTTCGGGGGGGCCTCGAATGAGCAGTTCTTC. The V gene is TRBV5-1, the J gene TRBJ2-1; 8 bases fit TRBD2. The CDR3 extends over 16 amino acids. After removal of 0 bases from V and 7 bases from J, the junction contained 9 bases not matched to a gene. The V gene's germline CDR1 is SGHRS and CDR2 YFSETQ.

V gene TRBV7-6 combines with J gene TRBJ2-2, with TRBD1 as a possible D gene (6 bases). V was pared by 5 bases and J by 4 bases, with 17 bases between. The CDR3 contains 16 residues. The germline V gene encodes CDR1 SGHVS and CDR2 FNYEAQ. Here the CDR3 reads CASSHYTGRGTGELFF. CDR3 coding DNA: TGTGCCAGCAGCCATTACACAGGGAGAGGCACCGGGGAGCTGTTTTTT.

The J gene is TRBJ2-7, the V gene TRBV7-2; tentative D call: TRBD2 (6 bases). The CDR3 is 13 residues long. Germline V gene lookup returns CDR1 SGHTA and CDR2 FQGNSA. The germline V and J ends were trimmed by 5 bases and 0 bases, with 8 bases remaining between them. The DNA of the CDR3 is TGTGCCAGCAGCCGACTAGGCTCCTACGAGCAGTACTTC. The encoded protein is CASSRLGSYEQYF.

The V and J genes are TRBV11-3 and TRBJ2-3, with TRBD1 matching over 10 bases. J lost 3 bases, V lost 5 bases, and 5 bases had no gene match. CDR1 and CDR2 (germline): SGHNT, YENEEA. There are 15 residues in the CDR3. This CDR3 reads CASSLGQGVTDTQYF. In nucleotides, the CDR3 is TGTGCCAGCAGCCTCGGACAGGGGGTGACAGATACGCAGTATTTT. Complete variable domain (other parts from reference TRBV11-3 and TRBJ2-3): EAGVVQSPRYKIIEKKQPVAFWCNPISGHNTLYWYLQNLGQGPELLIRYENEEAVDDSQLPKDRFSAERLKGVDSTLKIQPAELGDSAVYLCASSLGQGVTDTQYFGPGTRLTVL.

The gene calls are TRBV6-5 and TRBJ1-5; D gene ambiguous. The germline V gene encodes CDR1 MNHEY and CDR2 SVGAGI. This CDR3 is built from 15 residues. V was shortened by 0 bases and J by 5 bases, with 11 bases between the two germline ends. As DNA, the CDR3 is TGTGCCAGCAGTTACTCGGTCGGGTTGGATCAGCCCCAGCATTTT. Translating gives CASSYSVGLDQPQHF.

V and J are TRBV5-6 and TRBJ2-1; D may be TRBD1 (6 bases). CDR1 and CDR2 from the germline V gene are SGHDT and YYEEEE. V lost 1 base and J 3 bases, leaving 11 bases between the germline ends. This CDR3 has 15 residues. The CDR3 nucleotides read TGTGCCAGCAGCTTGTACAGGGAATACTACAATGAGCAGTTCTTC. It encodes CASSLYREYYNEQFF.

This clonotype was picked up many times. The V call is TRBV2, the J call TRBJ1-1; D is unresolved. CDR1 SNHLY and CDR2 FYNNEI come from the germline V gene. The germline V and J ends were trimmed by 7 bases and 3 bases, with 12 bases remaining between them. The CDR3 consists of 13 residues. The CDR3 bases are TGTGCCAGCACCGAGCAGTATTACACTGAAGCTTTCTTT. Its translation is CASTEQYYTEAFF.

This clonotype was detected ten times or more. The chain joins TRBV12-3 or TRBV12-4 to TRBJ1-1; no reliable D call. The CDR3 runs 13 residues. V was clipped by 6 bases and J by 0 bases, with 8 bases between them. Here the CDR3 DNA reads TGTGCCAGCAGAGTGACAATGAACACTGAAGCTTTCTTT. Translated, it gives CASRVTMNTEAFF.

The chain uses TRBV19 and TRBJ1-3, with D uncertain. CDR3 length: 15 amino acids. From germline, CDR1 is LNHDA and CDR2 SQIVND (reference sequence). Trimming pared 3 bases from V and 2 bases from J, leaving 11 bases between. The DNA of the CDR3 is TGTGCCAGTAGTATTGGGGAGTCCCCTGGAAACACCATATATTTT. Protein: CASSIGESPGNTIYF.

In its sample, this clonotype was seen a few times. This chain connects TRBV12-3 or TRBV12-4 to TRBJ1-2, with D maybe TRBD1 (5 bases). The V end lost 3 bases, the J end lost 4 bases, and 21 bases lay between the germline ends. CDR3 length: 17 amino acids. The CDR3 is CASSLTRGAVGVYGYTF. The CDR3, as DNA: TGTGCCAGCAGTTTGACCCGCGGCGCAGTGGGGGTCTATGGCTACACCTTC.

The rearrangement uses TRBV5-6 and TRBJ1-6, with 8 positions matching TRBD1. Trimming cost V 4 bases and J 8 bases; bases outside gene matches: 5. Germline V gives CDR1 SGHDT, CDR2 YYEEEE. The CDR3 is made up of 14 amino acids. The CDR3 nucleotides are TGTGCCAGCAGCACCAGACAGGGGTATTCACCCCTCCACTTT. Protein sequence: CASSTRQGYSPLHF. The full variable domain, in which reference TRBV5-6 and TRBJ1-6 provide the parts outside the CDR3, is DAGVTQSPTHLIKTRGQQVTLRCSPKSGHDTVSWYQQALGQGPQFIFQYYEEEERQRGNFPDRFSGHQFPNYSSELNVNALLLGDSALYLCASSTRQGYSPLHFGNGTRLTVT.

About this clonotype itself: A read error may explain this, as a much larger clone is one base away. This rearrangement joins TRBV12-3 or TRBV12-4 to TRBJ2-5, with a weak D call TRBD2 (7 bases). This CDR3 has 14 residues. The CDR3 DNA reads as TGTGTCAGCAGTTCCGGCCGTAGGGGGGGGACCCAGTACTTC. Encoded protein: CVSSSGRRGGTQYF.

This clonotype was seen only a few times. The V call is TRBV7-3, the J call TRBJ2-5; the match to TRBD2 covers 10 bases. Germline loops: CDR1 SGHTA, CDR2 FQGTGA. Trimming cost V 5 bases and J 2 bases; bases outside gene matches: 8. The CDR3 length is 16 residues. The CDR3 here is CASSVGLAVNQETQYF. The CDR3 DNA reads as TGTGCCAGCAGCGTAGGACTAGCGGTAAATCAAGAGACCCAGTACTTC. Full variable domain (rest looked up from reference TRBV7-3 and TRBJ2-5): GAGVSQTPSNKVTEKGKYVELRCDPISGHTALYWYRQSLGQGPEFLIYFQGTGAADDSGLPNDRFFAVRPEGSVSTLKIQRTERGDSAVYLCASSVGLAVNQETQYFGPGTRLLVL.

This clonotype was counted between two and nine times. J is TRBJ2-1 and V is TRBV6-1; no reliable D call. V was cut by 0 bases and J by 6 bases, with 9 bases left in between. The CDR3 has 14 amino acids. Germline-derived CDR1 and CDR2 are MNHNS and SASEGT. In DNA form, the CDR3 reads TGTGCCAGCAGTGAAGCGCTCCAGTCCAATGAGCAGTTCTTC. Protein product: CASSEALQSNEQFF.

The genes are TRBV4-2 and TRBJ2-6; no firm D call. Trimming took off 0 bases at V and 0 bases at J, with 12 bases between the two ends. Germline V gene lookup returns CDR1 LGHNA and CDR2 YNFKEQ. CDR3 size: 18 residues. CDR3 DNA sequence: TGTGCCAGCAGCCAAGAGGGAAACAGAATCTCTGGGGCCAACGTCCTGACTTTC. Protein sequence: CASSQEGNRISGANVLTF.